This T cell receptor beta chain appears in the sequencing data of a study of T cells in women clearing cervical HPV infection. Turning to the study itself: Donors had HPV16-related CIN3 or worse; 2 had invasive cancer. Cases' blood sampling followed lesion detection by median around 150 days (90 to 200).

Whole-study results and caveats: Each sample's T-cell count was unknown, possibly confounding richness.

Sequencing used immunoSEQ multiplex PCR; TCRdb keeps in-frame clones, though not all of them. The listing contains tens of thousands of clones. Details on this clone: The antigen is unknown. The sequence runs out 3 residues before the end of the CDR3; the remainder is reconstructed from the germline J gene.

Dot-blot hybridization genotyped cervical HPV amplified with MY09/MY11 PCR. The CDR3 is 15 residues long. Trimming stripped 4 bases from V and 2 bases from J, with 13 bases between. Germline loops: CDR1 SEHNR, CDR2 FQNEAQ (reference sequence). The material sequenced was blood buffy coat. The chain carries TRBV7-9 and TRBJ2-3; a weak D match, TRBD2 (7 bases). The receptor was derived from a woman aged 18-70 years with a cervical HPV16 infection that either progressed to CIN3+ or cleared (not recorded which). CDR3 residues: CASSWTRQDTDTQYF. CDR3 DNA, as far as it was read: TGTGCCAGCAGCTGGACTAGACAGGACACAGATACG.